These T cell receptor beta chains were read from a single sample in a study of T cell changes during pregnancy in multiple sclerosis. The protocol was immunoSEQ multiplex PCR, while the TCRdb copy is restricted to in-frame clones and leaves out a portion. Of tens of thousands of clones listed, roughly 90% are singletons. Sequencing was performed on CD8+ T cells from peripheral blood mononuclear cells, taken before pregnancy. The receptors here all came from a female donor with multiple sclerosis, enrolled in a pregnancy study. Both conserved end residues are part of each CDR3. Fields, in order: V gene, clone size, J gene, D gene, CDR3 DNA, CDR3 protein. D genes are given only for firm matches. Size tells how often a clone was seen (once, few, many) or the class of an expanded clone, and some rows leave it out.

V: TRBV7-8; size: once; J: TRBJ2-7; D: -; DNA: TGTGCCAGCAGCTTAGGGGGGGAGAGAGAGCAGTACTTC; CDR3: CASSLGGEREQYF
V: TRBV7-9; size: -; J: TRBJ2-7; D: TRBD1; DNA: TGTGCCAGCAGCCACATAACAGGGGGGTCCTACGAGCAGTACTTC; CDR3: CASSHITGGSYEQYF
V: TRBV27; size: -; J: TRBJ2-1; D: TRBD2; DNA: TGTGCCAGCAGCCCAACGGGACTAGCGCGCGATGAGCAGTTCTTC; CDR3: CASSPTGLARDEQFF
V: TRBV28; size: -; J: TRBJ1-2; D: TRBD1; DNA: TGTGCCAGCAGTCGGACAGGGAATAACTATGGCTACACCTTC; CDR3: CASSRTGNNYGYTF
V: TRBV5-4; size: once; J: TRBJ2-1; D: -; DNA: TGTGCCAGCAGCTTGCGGTTAGCGTCCCAAGGGAATGAGCAGTTCTTC; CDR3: CASSLRLASQGNEQFF
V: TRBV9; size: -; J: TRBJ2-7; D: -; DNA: TGTGCCAGCAGCGCCCGGGACTCCGAGGAGCAGTACTTC; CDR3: CASSARDSEEQYF
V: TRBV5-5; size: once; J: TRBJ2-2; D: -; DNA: TGTGCCAGCAGCTCTCCACAGAACACCGGGGAGCTGTTTTTT; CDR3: CASSSPQNTGELFF
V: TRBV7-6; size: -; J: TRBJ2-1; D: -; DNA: TGTGCCAGCAGCTTAACGATCGACGTGAGGAGGTACAATGAGCAGTTCTTC; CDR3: CASSLTIDVRRYNEQFF
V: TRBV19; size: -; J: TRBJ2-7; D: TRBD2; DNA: TGTGCCAGTAGTATCCTAGCGGGAGGTTCCTACGAGCAGTACTTC; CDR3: CASSILAGGSYEQYF
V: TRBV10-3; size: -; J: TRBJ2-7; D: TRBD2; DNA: TGTGCCATCAGTGGTACCGGGACTAGCAACGAGCAGTACTTC; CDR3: CAISGTGTSNEQYF
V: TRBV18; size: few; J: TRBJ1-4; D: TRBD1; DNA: TGTGCCAGCTCACCAACGACAGGGGGTCGTGAAAAACTGTTTTTT; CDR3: CASSPTTGGREKLFF
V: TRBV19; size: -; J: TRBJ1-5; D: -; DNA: TGTGCCAGTAGTACCGGGACGGGAGCTTATAGCAATCAGCCCCAGCATTTT; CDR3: CASSTGTGAYSNQPQHF
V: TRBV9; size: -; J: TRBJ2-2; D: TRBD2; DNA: TGTGCCAGCAGCCCGAGGACTAGCGGGAGGACCGGGGAGCTGTTTTTT; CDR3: CASSPRTSGRTGELFF
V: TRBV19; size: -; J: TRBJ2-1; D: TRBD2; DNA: TGTGCCAGTAGTTTCGTAGGACTAGCCAACAATGAGCAGTTCTTC; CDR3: CASSFVGLANNEQFF
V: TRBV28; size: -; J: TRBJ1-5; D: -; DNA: TGTGCCAGCAGTTTCCAGATTAGCAATCAGCCCCAGCATTTT; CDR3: CASSFQISNQPQHF
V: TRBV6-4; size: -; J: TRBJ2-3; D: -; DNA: TGTGCCAGCAGTGCTGCGGACACAGATACGCAGTATTTT; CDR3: CASSAADTDTQYF
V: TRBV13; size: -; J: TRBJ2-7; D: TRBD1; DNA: TGTGCCAGCAGCTCCGACAGGGGCGGGCAGTACTTC; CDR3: CASSSDRGGQYF
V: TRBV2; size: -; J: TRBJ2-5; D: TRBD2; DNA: TGTGCCAGCAGTGAGGTTAGCGGGAGGGCCGGGGAGACCCAGTACTTC; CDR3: CASSEVSGRAGETQYF
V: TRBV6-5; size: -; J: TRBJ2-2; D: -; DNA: TGTGCCAGCACCTACAGGGCCACCGGGGAGCTGTTTTTT; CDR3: CASTYRATGELFF
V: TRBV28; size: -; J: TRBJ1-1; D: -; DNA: TGTGCCAGCACCCGGGAGCTGAACGCTGAAGCTTTCTTT; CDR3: CASTRELNAEAFF
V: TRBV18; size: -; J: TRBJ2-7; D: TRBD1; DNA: TGTGCCAGCTCACGCCGGGGACAGGGGGTGGTCGAGCAGTACTTC; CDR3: CASSRRGQGVVEQYF
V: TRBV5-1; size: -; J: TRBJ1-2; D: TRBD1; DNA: TGCGCCAGCAGCTTGGCAGGACAGGGACTCTATGGCTACACCTTC; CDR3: CASSLAGQGLYGYTF
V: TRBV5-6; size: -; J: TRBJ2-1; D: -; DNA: TGTGCCAGCAGCTTGGTTTTAGCGGAGTTCAATGAGCAGTTCTTC; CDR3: CASSLVLAEFNEQFF
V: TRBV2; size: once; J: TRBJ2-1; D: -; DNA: TGTGCCAGCAGTGAGGAGGGCAGGGAGGATGAGCAGTTCTTC; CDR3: CASSEEGREDEQFF
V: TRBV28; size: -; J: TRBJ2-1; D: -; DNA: TGTGCCAGCAGTTTACAGGGTAACAATGAGCAGTTCTTC; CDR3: CASSLQGNNEQFF
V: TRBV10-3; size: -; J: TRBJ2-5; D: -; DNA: TGTGCCATCAGAGGAGCGGAGACCCAGTACTTC; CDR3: CAIRGAETQYF
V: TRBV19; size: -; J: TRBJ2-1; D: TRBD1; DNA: TGTGCCAGTAGTATGGCAGGGGGAACCTACAATGAGCAGTTCTTC; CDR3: CASSMAGGTYNEQFF
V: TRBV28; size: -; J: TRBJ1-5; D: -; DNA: TGTGCCAGCAGTTTACAGGGAACGGAGTGGGATAGCAATCAGCCCCAGCATTTT; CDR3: CASSLQGTEWDSNQPQHF
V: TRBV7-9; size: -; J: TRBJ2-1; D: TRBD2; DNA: TGTGCCAGCAGCCCAGCTAGCGGGAGGGGGAATGAGCAGTTCTTC; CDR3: CASSPASGRGNEQFF
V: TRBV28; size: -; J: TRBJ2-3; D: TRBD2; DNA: TGTGCCAGCAGCTCCACTCTAGCGGGCTGGAAGGACACAGATACGCAGTATTTT; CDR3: CASSSTLAGWKDTDTQYF
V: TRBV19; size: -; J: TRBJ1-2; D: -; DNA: TGTGCCAGTAGTATCGTCGAGCGAGATGGCTACACCTTC; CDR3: CASSIVERDGYTF
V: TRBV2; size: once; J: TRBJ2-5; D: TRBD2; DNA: TGTGCCGCGTGGCTAGCGGGAGTTGAGACCCAGTACTTC; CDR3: CAAWLAGVETQYF
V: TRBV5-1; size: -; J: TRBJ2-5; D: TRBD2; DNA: TGCGCCAGCAGCTTAGCTAGCGGGACCCTCCAAGAGACCCAGTACTTC; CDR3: CASSLASGTLQETQYF
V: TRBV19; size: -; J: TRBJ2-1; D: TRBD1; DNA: TGTGCCAGTAGTATTTCTTGGACAGGGGGCCGATCCGAGCAGTTCTTC; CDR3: CASSISWTGGRSEQFF
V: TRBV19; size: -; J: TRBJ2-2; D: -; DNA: TGTGCCAGTAGTATAGAGTTCTCCGGGGAGCTGTTTTTT; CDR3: CASSIEFSGELFF
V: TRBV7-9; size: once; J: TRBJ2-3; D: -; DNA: TGTGCCAGCAGCTTTGCTAGTTCCACAGATACGCAGTATTTT; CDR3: CASSFASSTDTQYF
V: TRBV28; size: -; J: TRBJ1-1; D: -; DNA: TGTGCCAGCAGTTTCGGGGGTAGCACTGAAGCTTTCTTT; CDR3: CASSFGGSTEAFF
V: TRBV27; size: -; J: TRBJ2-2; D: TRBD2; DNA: TGTGCCAGCAGTTCCCAGACTAGCCCCACCGGGGAGCTGTTTTTT; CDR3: CASSSQTSPTGELFF
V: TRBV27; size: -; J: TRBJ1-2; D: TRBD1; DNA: TGTGCCAGCGCCGAAGACAGGGGGGACTATGGCTACACCTTC; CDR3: CASAEDRGDYGYTF
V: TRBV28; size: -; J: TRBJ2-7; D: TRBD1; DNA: TGTGCCAGCAGTGGGACAGGGAGGACCAACTACGAGCAGTACTTC; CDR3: CASSGTGRTNYEQYF
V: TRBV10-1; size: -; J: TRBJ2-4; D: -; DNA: TGCGCCAGCAGTGACTTCGCAGGAAAAAACATTCAGTACTTC; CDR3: CASSDFAGKNIQYF
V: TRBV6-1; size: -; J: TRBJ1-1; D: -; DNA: TGTGCCAGCAGGGAGGGGTCCGAAGCTTTCTTT; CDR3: CASREGSEAFF
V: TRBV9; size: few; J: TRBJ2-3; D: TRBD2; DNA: TGTGCCAGCAGCCCGGGGACTAGCGGGACTTTCACAGATACGCAGTATTTT; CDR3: CASSPGTSGTFTDTQYF
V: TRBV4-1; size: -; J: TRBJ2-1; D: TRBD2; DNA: TGCGCCAGCAGCCTTGGACTAGGCTCCTACAATGAGCAGTTCTTC; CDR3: CASSLGLGSYNEQFF
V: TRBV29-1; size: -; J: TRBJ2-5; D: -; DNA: TGCAGCGTAGCAAGACAGACCCGGGAAGAGACCCAGTACTTC; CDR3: CSVARQTREETQYF
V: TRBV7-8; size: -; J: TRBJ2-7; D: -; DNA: TGTGCCAGCAGCTTTGACGGAGACGGCGATGATACCTACGAGCAGTACTTC; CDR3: CASSFDGDGDDTYEQYF
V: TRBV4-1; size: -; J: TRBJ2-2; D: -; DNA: TGCGCCAGCAGCCAAGACAGGGTTATCAGGGGGGAGCTGTTTTTT; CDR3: CASSQDRVIRGELFF